This TCR beta chain derives from a study of T cells after yellow fever vaccination. Overall study results and limits: Contaminants from the bulk population, in the form of abundant clonotypes, could be found in FACS-sorted repertoires.

To note about this clonotype: Its antigen is as yet unknown.

Germline lookup yields CDR1 MGHRA and CDR2 YSYEKL. This CDR3 is 16 amino acids long. Trimming shortened V by 2 bases and J by 1 base, and 14 bases separated the two germline ends. TCRdb itself ran the 5' RACE reads through MiXCR, one entry per CDR3 protein. This sample has hundreds of thousands of distinct CDR3 sequences, with around 3.9% found just once. This receptor was identified in a man younger than 35 who received the YFV17D yellow fever vaccine. The chain employs TRBV4-1 and TRBJ1-1; D remains ambiguous. Sample: PBMCs, taken on the day of the yellow fever booster vaccination. CDR3 sequence: CASSQSRRLRNTEAFF. The CDR3 DNA follows: TGCGCCAGCAGCCAAAGCCGCAGGCTGAGGAACACTGAAGCTTTCTTT.